The clone carrying this T cell receptor beta chain has a handful of counts. As yet, its antigen is unknown. Deletions cut 2 bases from V and 5 bases from J, with 12 bases between. CDR1 is WNHNN, CDR2 SYGVQD, per germline (reference sequence). CDR3 length equals 15 residues. These data come from a study of response to subunit inactivated influenza vaccine. Study-level results: Authors suggested each seasonal flu vaccination may recruit only limited numbers of new T cells.

TCRdb recomputed calls from the RT-PCR reads with MiXCR, one row per CDR3 protein. Among about 650,000 distinct CDR3 sequences, approximately 14% were seen once, and the ten largest hold about 7.4%. This rearrangement joins TRBV10-1 to TRBJ2-2, with D perhaps matching TRBD2 (5 bases). The sample here was PBMCs from blood, taken less than 15 days before vaccination. The source is a man between 50 and 59 years old who received an inactivated influenza vaccine. The CDR3 sequence: CASSEMRARTGELFF. CDR3 nucleotides: TGCGCCAGCAGTGAGATGAGGGCACGAACCGGGGAGCTGTTTTTT.